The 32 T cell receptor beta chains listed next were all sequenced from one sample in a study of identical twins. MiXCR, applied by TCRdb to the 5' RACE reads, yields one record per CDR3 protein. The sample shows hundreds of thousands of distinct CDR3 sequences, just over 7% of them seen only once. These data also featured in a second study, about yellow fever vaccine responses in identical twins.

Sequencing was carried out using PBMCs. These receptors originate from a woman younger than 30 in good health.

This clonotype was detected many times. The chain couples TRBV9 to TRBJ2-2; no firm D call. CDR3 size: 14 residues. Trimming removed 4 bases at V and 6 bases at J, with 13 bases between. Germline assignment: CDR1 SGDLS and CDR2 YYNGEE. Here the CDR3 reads CASSPNRWAGELFF. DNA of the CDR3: TGTGCCAGCAGCCCCAATCGTTGGGCCGGGGAGCTGTTTTTT.

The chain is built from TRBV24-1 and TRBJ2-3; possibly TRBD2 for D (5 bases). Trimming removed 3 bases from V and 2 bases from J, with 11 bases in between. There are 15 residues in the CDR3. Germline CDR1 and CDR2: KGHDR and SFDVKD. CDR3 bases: TGTGCCACCAGTGATCGGGGTTCCCCCACAGATACGCAGTATTTT. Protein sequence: CATSDRGSPTDTQYF.

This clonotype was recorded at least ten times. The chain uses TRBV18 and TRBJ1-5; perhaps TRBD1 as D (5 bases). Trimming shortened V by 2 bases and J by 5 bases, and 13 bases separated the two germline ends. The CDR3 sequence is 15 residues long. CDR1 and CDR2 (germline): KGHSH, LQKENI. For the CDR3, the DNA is TGTGCCAGCTCACCAGGGGCAGGGAGGGATCAGCCCCAGCATTTT. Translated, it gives CASSPGAGRDQPQHF.

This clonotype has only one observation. CDR3 coding DNA: TGTGCCAGTATCGGAGGATTCAATCAGCCCCAGCATTTT. Amino acids: CASIGGFNQPQHF. The chain combines TRBV19 with TRBJ1-5; no definite D call. Germline V lookup: CDR1 LNHDA, CDR2 SQIVND (reference sequence). The length of the CDR3 is 13 residues. With 7 bases removed from V and 3 bases from J, the gap between germline ends came to 10 bases.

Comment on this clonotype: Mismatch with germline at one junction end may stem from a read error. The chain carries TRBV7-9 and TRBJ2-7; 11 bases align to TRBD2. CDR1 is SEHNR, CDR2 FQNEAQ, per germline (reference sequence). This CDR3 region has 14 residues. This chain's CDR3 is CASSPGTSGVGLNF. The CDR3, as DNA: TGTGCCAGCAGCCCCGGGACTAGCGGAGTTGGATTGAACTTC.

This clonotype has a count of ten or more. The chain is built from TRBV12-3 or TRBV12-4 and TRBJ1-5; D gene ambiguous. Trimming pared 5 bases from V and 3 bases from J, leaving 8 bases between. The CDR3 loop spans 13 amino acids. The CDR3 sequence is CASSPGLNQPQHF. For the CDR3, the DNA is TGTGCCAGCAGTCCGGGCCTCAATCAGCCCCAGCATTTT.

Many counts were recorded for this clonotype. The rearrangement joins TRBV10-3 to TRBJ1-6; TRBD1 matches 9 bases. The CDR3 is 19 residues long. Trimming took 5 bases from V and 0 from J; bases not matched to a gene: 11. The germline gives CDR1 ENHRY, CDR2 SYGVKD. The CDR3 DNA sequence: TGTGCCATCAGTCAAGCCGGACAGGGGATCGGCTCCTATAATTCACCCCTCCACTTT. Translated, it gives CAISQAGQGIGSYNSPLHF.

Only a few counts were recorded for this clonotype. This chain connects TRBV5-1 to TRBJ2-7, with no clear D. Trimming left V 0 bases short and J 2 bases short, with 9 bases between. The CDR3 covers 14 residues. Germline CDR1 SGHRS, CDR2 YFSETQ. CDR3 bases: TGCGCCAGCAGCTTGGGAGGTCAGACCTACGAGCAGTACGTC. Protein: CASSLGGQTYEQYV.

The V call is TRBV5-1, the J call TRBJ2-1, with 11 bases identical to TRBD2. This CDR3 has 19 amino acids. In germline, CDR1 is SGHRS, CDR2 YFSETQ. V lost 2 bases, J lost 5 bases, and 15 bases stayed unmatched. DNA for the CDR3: TGCGCCAGCAGCTTTAGCGGGGGGGCTCGTGGGTTCGTCGACAATGAGCAGTTCTTC. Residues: CASSFSGGARGFVDNEQFF. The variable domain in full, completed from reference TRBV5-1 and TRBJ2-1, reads KAGVTQTPRYLIKTRGQQVTLSCSPISGHRSVSWYQQTPGQGLQFLFEYFSETQRNKGNFPGRFSGRQFSNSRSEMNVSTLELGDSALYLCASSFSGGARGFVDNEQFFGPGTRLTVL.

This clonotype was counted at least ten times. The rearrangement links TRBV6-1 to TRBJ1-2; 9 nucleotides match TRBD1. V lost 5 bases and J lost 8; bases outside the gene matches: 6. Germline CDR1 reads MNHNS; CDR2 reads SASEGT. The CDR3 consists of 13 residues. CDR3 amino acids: CASSPGTGKGYTF. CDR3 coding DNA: TGTGCCAGCAGTCCGGGGACAGGGAAGGGCTACACCTTC.

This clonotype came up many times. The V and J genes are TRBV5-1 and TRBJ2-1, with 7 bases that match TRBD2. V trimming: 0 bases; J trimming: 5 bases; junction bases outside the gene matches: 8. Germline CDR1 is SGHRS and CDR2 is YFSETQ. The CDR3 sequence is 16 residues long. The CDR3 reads CASSLGLAGVDNEQFF. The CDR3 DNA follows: TGCGCCAGCAGCTTGGGTCTCGCGGGGGTTGACAATGAGCAGTTCTTC.

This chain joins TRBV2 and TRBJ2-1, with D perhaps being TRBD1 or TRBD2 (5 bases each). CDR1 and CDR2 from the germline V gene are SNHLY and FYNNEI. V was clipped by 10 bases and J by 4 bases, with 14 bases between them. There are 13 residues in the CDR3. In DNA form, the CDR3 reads TGTGCCATCGGACGGGACCCATACAATGAGCAGTTCTTC. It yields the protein CAIGRDPYNEQFF.

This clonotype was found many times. The CDR3: CATQTSGGAADTQYF. The CDR3 DNA is TGTGCCACCCAGACTAGCGGGGGGGCGGCAGATACGCAGTATTTT. The chain joins TRBV10-3 to TRBJ2-3; 14 bases fit TRBD2. Germline-derived CDR1 and CDR2 are ENHRY and SYGVKD. V was clipped by 10 bases and J by 4 bases; unmatched bases: 7. This CDR3 spans 15 amino acids.

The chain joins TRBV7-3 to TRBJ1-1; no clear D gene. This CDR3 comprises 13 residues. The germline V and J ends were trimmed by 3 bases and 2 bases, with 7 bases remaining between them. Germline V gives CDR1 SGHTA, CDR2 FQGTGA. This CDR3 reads CASSFKVNTEAFF. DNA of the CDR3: TGTGCCAGCAGCTTTAAAGTAAACACTGAAGCTTTCTTT.

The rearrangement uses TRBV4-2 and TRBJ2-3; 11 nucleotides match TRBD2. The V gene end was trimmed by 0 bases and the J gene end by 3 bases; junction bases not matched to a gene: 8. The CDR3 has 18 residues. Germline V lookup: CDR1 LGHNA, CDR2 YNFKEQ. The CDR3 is CASSQEGIAGGQTDTQYF. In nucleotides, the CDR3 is TGTGCCAGCAGCCAAGAGGGAATAGCGGGGGGGCAGACAGATACGCAGTATTTT.

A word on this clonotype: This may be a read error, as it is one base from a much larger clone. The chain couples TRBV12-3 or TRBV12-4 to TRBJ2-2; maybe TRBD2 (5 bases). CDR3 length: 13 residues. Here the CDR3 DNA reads TGTGCCAGCAGTTTTTCCAACACCGGGGAGCTGCTTTTT. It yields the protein CASSFSNTGELLF.

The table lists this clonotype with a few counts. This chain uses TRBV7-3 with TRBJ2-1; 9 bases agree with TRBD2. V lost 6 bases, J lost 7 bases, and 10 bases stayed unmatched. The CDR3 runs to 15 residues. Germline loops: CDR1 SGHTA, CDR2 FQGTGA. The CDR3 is CASSSGLARINEQFF. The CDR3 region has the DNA TGTGCCAGCAGTAGCGGACTAGCGAGGATAAATGAGCAGTTCTTC.

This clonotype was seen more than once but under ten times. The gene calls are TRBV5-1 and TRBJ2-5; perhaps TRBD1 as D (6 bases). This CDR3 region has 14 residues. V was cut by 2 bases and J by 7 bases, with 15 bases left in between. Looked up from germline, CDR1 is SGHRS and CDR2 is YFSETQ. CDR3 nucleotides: TGCGCCAGCAGCTTAGGGGTCTCAGGGGTGACCCAGTACTTC. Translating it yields CASSLGVSGVTQYF.

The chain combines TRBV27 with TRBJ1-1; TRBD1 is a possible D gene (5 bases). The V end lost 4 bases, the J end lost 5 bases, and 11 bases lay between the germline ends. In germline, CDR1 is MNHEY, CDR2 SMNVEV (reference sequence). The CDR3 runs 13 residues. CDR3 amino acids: CASSWGGATEAFF. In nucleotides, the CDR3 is TGTGCCAGCAGTTGGGGTGGGGCGACTGAAGCTTTCTTT.

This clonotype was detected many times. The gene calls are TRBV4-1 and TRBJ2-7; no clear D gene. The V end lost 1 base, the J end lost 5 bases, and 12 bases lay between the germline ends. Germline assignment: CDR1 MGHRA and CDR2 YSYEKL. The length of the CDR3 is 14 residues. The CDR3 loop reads CASSQGQFLDEQYF. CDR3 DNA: TGCGCCAGCAGCCAAGGTCAGTTCTTAGACGAGCAGTACTTC.

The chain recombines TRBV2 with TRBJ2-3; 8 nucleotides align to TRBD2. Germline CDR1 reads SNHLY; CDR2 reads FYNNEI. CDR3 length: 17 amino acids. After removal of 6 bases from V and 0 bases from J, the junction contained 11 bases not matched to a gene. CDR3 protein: CASSGRRGDGSTDTQYF. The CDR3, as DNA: TGTGCCAGCAGCGGCCGGCGGGGGGACGGGAGCACAGATACGCAGTATTTT.

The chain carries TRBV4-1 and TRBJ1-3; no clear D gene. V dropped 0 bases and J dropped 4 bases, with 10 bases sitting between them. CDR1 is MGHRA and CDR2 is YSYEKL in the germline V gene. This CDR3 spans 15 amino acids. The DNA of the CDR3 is TGCGCCAGCAGCCAAGATAGTAGGCAGGGAAACACCATATATTTT. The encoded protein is CASSQDSRQGNTIYF.

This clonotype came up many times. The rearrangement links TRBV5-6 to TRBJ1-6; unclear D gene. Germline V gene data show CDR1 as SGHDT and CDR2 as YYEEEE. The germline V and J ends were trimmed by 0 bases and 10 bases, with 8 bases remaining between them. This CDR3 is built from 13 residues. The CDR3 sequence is CASSLGGTSPLHF. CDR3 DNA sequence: TGTGCCAGCAGCTTGGGGGGTACGTCACCCCTCCACTTT.

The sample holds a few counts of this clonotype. The DNA of the CDR3 is TGCGCCAGCAGCTTAAACCGGGACACCATGAACACTGAAGCTTTCTTT. Translating it yields CASSLNRDTMNTEAFF. This chain links TRBV5-1 with TRBJ1-1, with D maybe TRBD1 (6 bases). Germline CDR1 is SGHRS and CDR2 is YFSETQ. This CDR3 comprises 16 residues. V was cut by 2 bases and J by 0 bases, with 14 bases left in between.

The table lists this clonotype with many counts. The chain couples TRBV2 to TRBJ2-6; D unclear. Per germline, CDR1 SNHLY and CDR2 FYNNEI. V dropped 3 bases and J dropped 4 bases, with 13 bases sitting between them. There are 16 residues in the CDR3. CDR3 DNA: TGTGCCAGCAGTGAGGAAAAAGGTGCCGGGGCCAACGTCCTGACTTTC. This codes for CASSEEKGAGANVLTF.

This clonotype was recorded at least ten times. The CDR3 protein is CASSLAPGGLSTDTQYF. For the CDR3, the DNA is TGTGCCAGCAGCTTAGCCCCGGGGGGCCTAAGCACAGATACGCAGTATTTT. The chain links TRBV7-2 to TRBJ2-3; perhaps TRBD2 as D (7 bases). V lost 0 bases and J 0 bases, leaving 13 bases between the germline ends. This CDR3 is built from 17 residues. Germline V lookup: CDR1 SGHTA, CDR2 FQGNSA.

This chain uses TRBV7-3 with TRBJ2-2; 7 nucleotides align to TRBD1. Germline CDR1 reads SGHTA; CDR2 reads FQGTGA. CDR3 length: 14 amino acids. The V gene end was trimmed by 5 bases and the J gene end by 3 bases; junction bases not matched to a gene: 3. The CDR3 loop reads CASSRGLDTGELFF. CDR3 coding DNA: TGTGCCAGCAGCAGGGGGCTCGACACCGGGGAGCTGTTTTTT.

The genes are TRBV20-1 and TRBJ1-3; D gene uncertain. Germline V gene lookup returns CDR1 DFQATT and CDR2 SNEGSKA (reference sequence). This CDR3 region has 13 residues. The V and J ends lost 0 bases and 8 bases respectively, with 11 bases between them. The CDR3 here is CSARDFVTDTIYF. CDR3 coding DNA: TGCAGTGCTAGAGATTTTGTCACCGACACCATATATTTT.

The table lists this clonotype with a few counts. CDR3 sequence reads: CASSLAGQGTYEQYF. CDR3 bases: TGTGCCAGCAGCTTAGCGGGACAGGGGACCTACGAGCAGTACTTC. This chain joins TRBV7-9 and TRBJ2-7; 10 bases map to TRBD1. Germline loops: CDR1 SEHNR, CDR2 FQNEAQ (reference sequence). The CDR3 is made up of 15 amino acids. Losses at the gene ends were 0 bases for V and 2 bases for J; bases not matched to a gene: 1. Based on the CDR3 plus reference TRBV7-9 and TRBJ2-7, the full variable domain is DTGVSQNPRHKITKRGQNVTFRCDPISEHNRLYWYRQTLGQGPEFLTYFQNEAQLEKSRLLSDRFSAERPKGSFSTLEIQRTEQGDSAMYLCASSLAGQGTYEQYFGPGTRLTVT.

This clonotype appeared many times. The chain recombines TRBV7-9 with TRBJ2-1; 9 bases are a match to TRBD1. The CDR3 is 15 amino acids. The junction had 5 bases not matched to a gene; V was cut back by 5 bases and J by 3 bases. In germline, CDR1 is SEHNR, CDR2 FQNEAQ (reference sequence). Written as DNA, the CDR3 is TGTGCCAGCAGCCCACCGGGACAGGGCTACAATGAGCAGTTCTTC. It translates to CASSPPGQGYNEQFF.

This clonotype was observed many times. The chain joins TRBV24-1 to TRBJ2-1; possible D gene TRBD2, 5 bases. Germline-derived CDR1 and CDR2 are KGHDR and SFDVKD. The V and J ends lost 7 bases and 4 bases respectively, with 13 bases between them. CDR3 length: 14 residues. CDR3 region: CATRSSGKYNEQFF. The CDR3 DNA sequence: TGTGCCACCAGGAGTTCGGGAAAGTACAATGAGCAGTTCTTC.

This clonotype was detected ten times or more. The CDR3 region is CARSERKRYQPQHF. DNA of the CDR3: TGTGCCAGATCGGAAAGGAAGAGGTATCAGCCCCAGCATTTT. The J gene is TRBJ1-5, the V gene TRBV5-6; the D is unclear. Germline-derived CDR1 and CDR2 are SGHDT and YYEEEE. The V end lost 8 bases, the J end lost 5 bases, and 17 bases lay between the germline ends. This CDR3 region has 14 residues.